The 5 T cell receptor beta chains in this list originate from one sample, sequenced in a study of blood T cell repertoires in COVID-19. Sequenced by immunoSEQ multiplex PCR; TCRdb stores in-frame clones only, minus some. The table shows 97,000 or so clones, with 80% to 85% occurring only once. Sequences were obtained from peripheral blood. These receptors all stem from a man between 60 and 75 years old with acute or convalescent COVID-19.

The chain links TRBV12-3 or TRBV12-4 to TRBJ2-5; the match to TRBD2 covers 7 bases. Losses at the gene ends were 6 bases for V and 4 bases for J; bases not matched to a gene: 5. There are 13 residues in the CDR3. The CDR3 protein is CASSPREGETQYF. The CDR3 bases are TGTGCCAGCAGCCCCAGGGAGGGAGAGACCCAGTACTTC.

J is TRBJ2-4 and V is TRBV24-1; D is unresolved. This CDR3 is built from 14 residues. The V end was cut by 4 bases, the J end by 9 bases, with 15 bases between. Germline CDR1 is KGHDR and CDR2 is SFDVKD. The CDR3 DNA is TGTGCCACCAGTGACACCGACACCTTAGGCATTCAGTACTTC. It is translated as CATSDTDTLGIQYF.

The chain employs TRBV5-6 and TRBJ1-2, with 7 bases identical to TRBD1. The length of the CDR3 is 15 residues. The junction had 12 bases not matched to a gene; V was cut back by 6 bases and J by 4 bases. Per germline, CDR1 SGHDT and CDR2 YYEEEE. The CDR3, as DNA: TGTGCCAGCACCCTCACGACAGGGTTGGGCTATGGCTACACCTTC. Translating gives CASTLTTGLGYGYTF.

The J gene is TRBJ2-7, the V gene TRBV6-5; TRBD2 is a possible D gene (7 bases). V was trimmed by 7 bases and J by 7 bases, leaving 23 bases between them. CDR1 and CDR2 from the germline V gene are MNHEY and SVGAGI. The CDR3 has 15 amino acids. CDR3 sequence: CASTQRGGFPPEQYF. The CDR3 nucleotides read TGTGCCAGCACCCAAAGGGGGGGGTTCCCACCTGAGCAGTACTTC.

This clone was detected only once. The genes are TRBV4-2 and TRBJ2-5, with a weak D call TRBD2 (6 bases). There are 16 residues in the CDR3. V was pared by 3 bases and J by 8 bases, with 22 bases between. Germline V lookup: CDR1 LGHNA, CDR2 YNFKEQ. The CDR3 region is CASSQSSGPMGFTQYF. The DNA for the CDR3 is TGTGCCAGCAGCCAGTCCAGCGGGCCCATGGGCTTTACCCAGTACTTC.